The entry below describes one TCR beta chain. Its antigen remains unidentified. Trimming at V came to 5 bases and at J to 8 bases, leaving 10 bases not matched to a gene. There are 15 residues in the CDR3. Germline-derived CDR1 and CDR2 are LNHDA and SQIVND (reference sequence). Sequencing was performed with immunoSEQ multiplex PCR; in TCRdb, only in-frame clones are kept and a portion is missing. The sample holds about 170,000 clones; 80% to 90% are singletons and the top ten take 6.5% to 7%. This sample stems from a study of T cell responses to AZD1222 COVID-19 vaccine. Study results and caveats: Without day 14 samples, only post-peak T cell repertoires were studied. Donors, mostly white British, included more females; clonal diversity was possibly underestimated.

This chain connects TRBV19 to TRBJ1-4; 8 bases map to TRBD1. The specimen was peripheral blood, collected on day 0 of AZD1222 vaccination. This sequence originates from an adult in good health. The CDR3 spells CASSPPGQGYEKLFF. In DNA form, the CDR3 reads TGTGCCAGTAGTCCACCCGGACAGGGATACGAAAAACTGTTTTTT. Full variable domain (rest looked up from reference TRBV19 and TRBJ1-4): DGGITQSPKYLFRKEGQNVTLSCEQNLNHDAMYWYRQDPGQGLRLIYYSQIVNDFQKGDIAEGYSVSREKKESFPLTVTSAQKNPTAFYLCASSPPGQGYEKLFFGSGTQLSVL.